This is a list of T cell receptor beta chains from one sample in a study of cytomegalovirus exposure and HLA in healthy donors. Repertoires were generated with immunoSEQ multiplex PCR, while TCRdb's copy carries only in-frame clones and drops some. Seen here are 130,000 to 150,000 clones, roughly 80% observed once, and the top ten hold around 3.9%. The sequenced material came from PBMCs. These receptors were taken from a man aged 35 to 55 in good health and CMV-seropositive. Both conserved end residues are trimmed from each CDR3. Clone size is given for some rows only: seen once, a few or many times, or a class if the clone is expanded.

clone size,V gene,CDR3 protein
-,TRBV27,ASRVVAGGIQSSYNEQF
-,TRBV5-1,ASSLGRNTDTQY
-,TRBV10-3,ATRPGYNTEAF
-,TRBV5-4,ASSLAGTSGYEQY
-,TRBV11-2,ASSLDAPSNEQF
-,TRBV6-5,ASRPGQGPGGYT
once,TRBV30,AWRQGAGYEQY
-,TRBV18,ASSPPNRGDGYT
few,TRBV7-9,ASSPRPRYNSSYEQY
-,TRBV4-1,ASSPDRVSETQY
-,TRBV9,ASSVEAGGREQY
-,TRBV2,ASRARRDTEAF